The present T cell receptor beta chain was sequenced within a study of blood T cells in healthy people across ages (dated by TCRdb to between 2014 and 2016). In the study overall: In model experiments, template switching captured about one uniquely barcoded TCR beta cDNA molecule for every two T cells. Donors of different ages were randomly distributed across sequencing lanes to avoid experimental bias. Two additional independent replicas of 1 million unique cDNA reads from the same blood draw were analyzed for two donors (one aged 18 to 29 and one aged 80 or older). Donors were grouped into four age groups: young (average approximately 15 years), middle-aged (39), aged (around 60) and long-lived (just over 80). The study measured age-related changes in TCR beta repertoire diversity using deep sequencing normalized with unique cDNA molecular identifiers.

Donors were about 36 systemically healthy Caucasian individuals from Russia aged roughly 6 to 90 years. Around 10 milliliters of peripheral blood were collected from each donor into EDTA-treated Vacutainer tubes. Ficoll-Paque density-gradient centrifugation was used to isolate PBMCs, with at least 6 million per sample. Total RNA was extracted from PBMCs with Trizol reagent, with at least 5.5 micrograms obtained per sample. For every donor, an aliquot of PBMCs went through flow cytometry to measure the percentages of naive CD45RAhigh/CD27high T cells. Measured from the cysteine to the phenylalanine, the CDR3 is 14 residues long. Just CDR3 DNA is preserved here, 42 bases in frame from base 1. CDR1 and CDR2 are read off the germline V gene as ENHRY and SYGVKD. V lost 3 bases and J lost 13 bases, and the count of bases not matched to a germline gene is 11. Libraries were made using 5' RACE. The data were produced on an Illumina HiSeq 2500. A second PCR of about 6 to 11 cycles was performed with a sample-barcoded 5' primer and a J-beta primer mix. A unique molecular identifier was introduced onto each TCR beta cDNA molecule by a template-switch 5' adaptor carrying 12 random nucleotides. Each sample yielded at least 3 million CDR3-containing paired-end reads. The Mint cDNA synthesis kit, primed by a TRBC-specific oligonucleotide, was used to synthesize first-strand cDNA from all RNA. After uracil-DNA glycosylase treatment, a first 18-cycle PCR used universal primers M1SS and BC2_uni_R on all cDNA. Per the source publication's procedure: Each sample was normalized by randomly selecting 1 million high-quality reads, each carrying a distinct molecular identifier. Instead of being binned into consensus sequences, reads with shared molecular identifiers were discarded. MiTCR, set to a Q25 quality threshold and the strictest error-elimination algorithm, was used for CDR3 identification, clonotype clustering and error correction. A nonparametric unseen species model with Euler transformation was used to estimate a lower bound on total TCR beta diversity. TCRdb trimmed the raw reads at Q25, called clones with MiXCR and kept productive beta chains. All rows with the same CDR3 protein become a single entry with the most common DNA and genes. TCRdb's processing, not the study's, gives the V and J calls here. The sample profile shows roughly 1.5 million distinct CDR3 sequences; under 55% of them were found once. About 3.8% of the sample lies in the top ten.

Paper-wide results and their limitations: Compared with the aged group, more naive CD4+ T cells, fewer expanded clones and increased TCR diversity were shown by the long-lived group, suggesting age selection. A strong correlation was found between observed TCR beta diversity and the percentage of naive T cells measured by flow cytometry. Donor CMV infection status was unknown, potentially confounding age-related changes in expanded clonotypes. Estimates of total diversity from one million sequenced T cells were regarded as lower bounds and underestimates. Observed TCR beta diversity per million T cells fell roughly linearly with age, and a significant reduction was already apparent by age about 36. Because profiling used bulk unsorted PBMCs, naive and antigen-experienced compartments could not be compared conclusively.

About this clonotype: The specificity of this receptor is unknown. The record has no base qualities; no much larger clone is one base away.

This receptor was identified in a woman younger than 30 in good health. The chain is made from TRBV10-3 and TRBJ2-1, with 8 middle bases fitting TRBD2. Source material: blood. DNA sequence: TGTGCCATCAGTGATGGAGCGGGGGTAGAGACCCAGTTCTTC. It translates to CAISDGAGVETQFF.